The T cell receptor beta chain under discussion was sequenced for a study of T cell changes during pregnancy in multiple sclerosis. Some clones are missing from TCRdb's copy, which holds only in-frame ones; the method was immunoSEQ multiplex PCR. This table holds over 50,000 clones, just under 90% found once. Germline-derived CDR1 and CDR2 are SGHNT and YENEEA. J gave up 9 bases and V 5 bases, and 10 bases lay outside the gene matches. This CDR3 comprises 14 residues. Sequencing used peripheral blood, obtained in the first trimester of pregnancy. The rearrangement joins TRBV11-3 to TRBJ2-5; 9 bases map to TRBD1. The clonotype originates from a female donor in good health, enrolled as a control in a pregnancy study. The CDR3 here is CASSRRTGEDAQYF. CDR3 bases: TGTGCCAGCAGCCGGAGGACAGGGGAAGATGCCCAGTACTTC.